These 30 T cell receptor beta chains originate from one sample sequenced in a study of human T cells and chemical hapten exposure. As for time point: pre-sensitization, week 0. Treatment here: therapeutic diphenylcyclopropenone sensitization with weekly scalp DPC. One entry per CDR3 protein, called by TCRdb with MiXCR from the RACE reads. Here the sample spans about 80,000 distinct CDR3 sequences, around 15% being singletons. Specimen: whole blood, collected in connection with sensitization to the hapten diphenylcyclopropenone (DPC). These receptors were obtained from a woman aged 45 to 65 with alopecia areata. Some clones in this sample may be carry-over from other donors' samples.

This sequence joins TRBV2 and TRBJ1-1; D is ambiguous. Germline CDR1 is SNHLY and CDR2 is FYNNEI. The CDR3 totals 14 residues. The V end lost 1 base, the J end lost 4 bases, and 10 bases lay between the germline ends. CDR3 nucleotide sequence: TGTGCCAGCAGTGAAGGGACTTTGGGCACTGAAGCTTTCTTT. Amino acid sequence: CASSEGTLGTEAFF.

Of note for this clonotype: A much larger clone lies a single base off, so this may be a read error. The V gene is TRBV5-1, the J gene TRBJ2-2; D possibly uses TRBD1 or TRBD2 (6 bases each). The CDR3 totals 15 residues. CDR1 is SGHRS and CDR2 is YFSETQ in the germline V gene. CDR3 sequence (DNA): TGCGCCAGCAACCTGCGGGACACGAACACCGGGGAGCTGGTTTTT. Protein product: CASNLRDTNTGELVF.

The gene calls are TRBV4-1 and TRBJ1-4; 8 nucleotides line up with TRBD1. The CDR3 is 15 amino acids. V lost 8 bases, J lost 0 bases, and 5 bases stayed unmatched. Germline V gene sequence: CDR1 MGHRA, CDR2 YSYEKL. Written as DNA, the CDR3 is TGCGCCAGCCACAGGGGGGGTACAACTAATGAAAAACTGTTTTTT. This gives the protein CASHRGGTTNEKLFF.

The V gene is TRBV18, the J gene TRBJ1-4, with unresolved D. The CDR3 sequence is 13 residues long. Trimming took off 4 bases at V and 8 bases at J, with 11 bases between the two ends. From germline, CDR1 is KGHSH and CDR2 LQKENI. CDR3 DNA sequence: TGTGCCAGCTCACTCATGACTGGGGAAAAACTGTTTTTT. This encodes CASSLMTGEKLFF. The full variable domain, with the rest looked up from reference TRBV18 and TRBJ1-4, is NAGVMQNPRHLVRRRGQEARLRCSPMKGHSHVYWYRQLPEEGLKFMVYLQKENIIDESGMPKERFSAEFPKEGPSILRIQQVVRGDSAAYFCASSLMTGEKLFFGSGTQLSVL.

The genes are TRBV29-1 and TRBJ1-1; D gene unclear. This CDR3 contains 13 residues. V lost 7 bases and J lost 2, with 14 bases in between. Germline CDR1 is SQVTM and CDR2 is ANQGSEA. CDR3 sequence (DNA): TGCAGCGCCAAGACATACACCAACACTGAAGCTTTCTTT. Encoded protein: CSAKTYTNTEAFF.

The genes are TRBV7-6 and TRBJ2-6; D is uncertain. V lost 10 bases and J 0 bases, leaving 10 bases between the germline ends. Germline CDR1 and CDR2: SGHVS and FNYEAQ. The CDR3 extends over 14 amino acids. The CDR3 sequence is CATLPNSGANVLTF. DNA for the CDR3: TGTGCCACCCTACCGAACTCTGGGGCCAACGTCCTGACTTTC.

This clonotype was seen only a few times. The chain joins TRBV4-3 to TRBJ1-5, with D perhaps TRBD1 (5 bases). V shed 0 bases and J shed 5 bases, with 14 bases lying between them. Germline CDR1 reads LGHNA; CDR2 reads YSLEER. The CDR3 loop spans 16 amino acids. CDR3 loop: CASSQDLGRVDQPQHF. CDR3 bases: TGCGCCAGCAGCCAAGATCTTGGCAGGGTTGATCAGCCCCAGCATTTT.

Only a few counts were recorded for this clonotype. This rearrangement joins TRBV28 to TRBJ2-1; 10 positions agree with TRBD2. Per the germline V gene, CDR1 is MDHEN and CDR2 is SYDVKM. The CDR3 is 19 residues long. J lost 0 bases, V lost 2 bases, and 10 bases had no gene match. The CDR3, as DNA: TGTGCCAGCAGTTTAAGAAGCGGGAGGGTCCAACGCTCCTACAATGAGCAGTTCTTC. It is translated as CASSLRSGRVQRSYNEQFF.

The J gene is TRBJ2-7, the V gene TRBV10-3; TRBD2 agrees at 9 bases. The germline V gene has CDR1 ENHRY and CDR2 SYGVKD. The CDR3 is made up of 14 amino acids. The junction had 3 bases not matched to a gene; V was cut back by 2 bases and J by 4 bases. The CDR3 here is CAISEGLAGYEQYF. As DNA, the CDR3 is TGTGCCATCAGTGAGGGGCTAGCGGGGTACGAGCAGTACTTC.

This clonotype was observed many times. V is TRBV29-1 and J is TRBJ2-7; 15 bases match TRBD2. Per the germline V gene, CDR1 is SQVTM and CDR2 is ANQGSEA. This CDR3 is built from 15 residues. Trimming at V came to 0 bases and at J to 7 bases, leaving 4 bases not matched to a gene. The CDR3 sequence: CSVEDGTSGRSEQYF. The CDR3 DNA reads as TGCAGCGTTGAAGATGGGACTAGCGGGAGGAGTGAGCAGTACTTC.

The chain couples TRBV3-1 to TRBJ2-5; TRBD2 is a possible D gene (5 bases). The CDR3 extends over 14 amino acids. Deletions cut 4 bases from V and 4 bases from J, with 13 bases between. Germline CDR1 LGHDT, CDR2 YNNKEL (reference sequence). The CDR3 protein is CASSLRERTETQYF. Here the CDR3 DNA reads TGTGCCAGCAGCCTACGGGAACGGACAGAGACCCAGTACTTC.

This clonotype was counted a few times. V and J are TRBV28 and TRBJ1-1; no clear D. Trimming shortened V by 10 bases and J by 4 bases, and 13 bases separated the two germline ends. Germline V CDR1 and CDR2: MDHEN, SYDVKM. This CDR3 is built from 12 residues. The chain's CDR3 is CATKITPTEAFF. CDR3 sequence (DNA): TGTGCCACCAAAATTACACCCACTGAAGCTTTCTTT. The full variable domain, its missing parts supplied by reference TRBV28 and TRBJ1-1, is DVKVTQSSRYLVKRTGEKVFLECVQDMDHENMFWYRQDPGLGLRLIYFSYDVKMKEKGDIPEGYSVSREKKERFSLILESASTNQTSMYLCATKITPTEAFFGQGTRLTVV.

This chain joins TRBV2 and TRBJ2-1, with D tentatively TRBD2 (5 bases). Germline CDR1 SNHLY, CDR2 FYNNEI. This CDR3 has 20 residues. The V end lost 7 bases, the J end lost 0 bases, and 28 bases lay between the germline ends. The CDR3 loop reads CASKEGWIPREGDSYNEQFF. CDR3 in DNA: TGTGCCAGCAAGGAAGGATGGATACCGAGGGAAGGAGACTCCTACAATGAGCAGTTCTTC.

This clonotype was seen a few times. This chain joins TRBV7-2 and TRBJ2-7, with 9 bases matching TRBD2. Per germline, CDR1 SGHTA and CDR2 FQGNSA. CDR3 length equals 15 residues. V was clipped by 5 bases and J by 2 bases; unmatched bases: 7. DNA for the CDR3: TGTGCCAGCAGCCCTATAGCGGGAGTGCCCTACGAGCAGTACTTC. This sequence encodes CASSPIAGVPYEQYF. Full variable domain (rest looked up from reference TRBV7-2 and TRBJ2-7): GAGVSQSPSNKVTEKGKDVELRCDPISGHTALYWYRQSLGQGLEFLIYFQGNSAPDKSGLPSDRFSAERTGGSVSTLTIQRTQQEDSAVYLCASSPIAGVPYEQYFGPGTRLTVT.

For this clonotype: A much larger clone differs by one base, so this may be a read error. The CDR3 DNA follows: TGTGCCAGCGGACCGACTGCTACAGATACGCTGTATTTT. It specifies CASGPTATDTLYF. This chain joins TRBV9 and TRBJ2-3; D unclear. Germline CDR1 is SGDLS and CDR2 is YYNGEE. The CDR3 consists of 13 residues. The full variable domain, its missing parts supplied by reference TRBV9 and TRBJ2-3, is DSGVTQTPKHLITATGQRVTLRCSPRSGDLSVYWYQQSLDQGLQFLIQYYNGEERAKGNILERFSAQQFPDLHSELNLSSLELGDSALYFCASGPTATDTLYFGPGTRLTVL.

This clonotype was seen a few times. The chain employs TRBV18 and TRBJ2-7; 8 bases map to TRBD1. CDR3 size: 14 residues. J gave up 2 bases and V 3 bases, and 3 bases lay outside the gene matches. The germline gives CDR1 KGHSH, CDR2 LQKENI. The CDR3 protein is CASSPDRGPYEQYF. The CDR3 nucleotides are TGTGCCAGCTCACCTGACAGGGGACCCTACGAGCAGTACTTC.

The CDR3 nucleotides are TGCGCCAGCAGCCCGTGGAACCCCGGGGAGACCCAGTACTTC. This gives the protein CASSPWNPGETQYF. The chain combines TRBV4-3 with TRBJ2-5; D is ambiguous. Germline CDR1 reads LGHNA; CDR2 reads YSLEER. The CDR3 length is 14 residues. Trimming pared 4 bases from V and 5 bases from J, leaving 14 bases between.

This chain connects TRBV18 to TRBJ2-2; the D gene is possibly TRBD1 (5 bases). Germline CDR1 reads KGHSH; CDR2 reads LQKENI. V dropped 6 bases and J dropped 2 bases, with 13 bases sitting between them. CDR3 length: 15 residues. The CDR3 nucleotides read TGTGCCAGCTCCACCACACAGGCCAACACCGGGGAGCTGTTTTTT. Protein: CASSTTQANTGELFF.

This clonotype occurred many times. V is TRBV24-1 and J is TRBJ2-3; a possible D gene is TRBD2 (7 bases). Between the trimmed V and J ends, which lost 4 bases and 3 bases, there was a span of 19 bases. The CDR3 runs 17 residues. CDR1 KGHDR and CDR2 SFDVKD come from the germline V gene. DNA for the CDR3: TGTGCCACCAGTGACAGCGTGGGGGGGCAGGGTACAGATACGCAGTATTTT. It yields the protein CATSDSVGGQGTDTQYF.

The J gene is TRBJ2-3, the V gene TRBV2; 10 bases line up with TRBD1. Germline CDR1 SNHLY, CDR2 FYNNEI. This CDR3 has 15 amino acids. V was pared by 6 bases and J by 2 bases, with 5 bases of the junction left unmatched. Written as DNA, the CDR3 is TGTGCCAGCAGGCGACAGGGGGCGGTCACAGATACGCAGTATTTT. Amino acids: CASRRQGAVTDTQYF.

This clonotype has a count of ten or more. This chain uses TRBV3-1 with TRBJ1-4; TRBD1 aligns across 7 bases. Germline CDR1 and CDR2: LGHDT and YNNKEL (reference sequence). J gave up 11 bases and V 5 bases, and 11 bases lay outside the gene matches. This CDR3 comprises 14 residues. The CDR3 DNA sequence: TGTGCCAGCAGCAGCGTCGAGACAGGGTCCAAACTGTTTTTT. This codes for CASSSVETGSKLFF. Together with reference TRBV3-1 and TRBJ1-4, the CDR3 gives the full variable domain: DTAVSQTPKYLVTQMGNDKSIKCEQNLGHDTMYWYKQDSKKFLKIMFSYNNKELIINETVPNRFSPKSPDKAHLNLHINSLELGDSAVYFCASSSVETGSKLFFGSGTQLSVL.

The table lists this clonotype with a few counts. This chain joins TRBV6-2 or TRBV6-3 and TRBJ1-5; D remains ambiguous. The V end was cut by 6 bases, the J end by 5 bases, with 17 bases between. The CDR3 has 15 residues. CDR1 and CDR2 from the germline V gene are MNHEY and SVGEGT. The CDR3 is CASSSPRVGDQPQHF. DNA of the CDR3: TGTGCCAGCAGCTCCCCGAGGGTAGGCGATCAGCCCCAGCATTTT.

This clonotype was found a few times. The DNA for the CDR3 is TGTGCCAGCAGTTCATGGGGGGGGCTCGGCTATGGCTACACCTTC. Translation: CASSSWGGLGYGYTF. V and J are TRBV27 and TRBJ1-2; TRBD1 is a possible D gene (6 bases). This CDR3 is built from 15 residues. The germline CDR1 and CDR2 sequences are MNHEY and SMNVEV (reference sequence). The V end lost 4 bases, the J end lost 4 bases, and 16 bases lay between the germline ends.

This chain joins TRBV11-3 and TRBJ2-1, with 9 bases fitting TRBD1. In germline, CDR1 is SGHNT, CDR2 YENEEA. The J segment lost 10 bases and the V segment lost 3 bases, leaving 7 bases of the junction unmatched. The CDR3 loop spans 14 amino acids. The CDR3 sequence is CASSLGGQGYEQFF. CDR3 sequence (DNA): TGTGCCAGCAGCTTGGGGGGACAGGGATACGAGCAGTTCTTC. The full variable domain, its missing parts supplied by reference TRBV11-3 and TRBJ2-1, is EAGVVQSPRYKIIEKKQPVAFWCNPISGHNTLYWYLQNLGQGPELLIRYENEEAVDDSQLPKDRFSAERLKGVDSTLKIQPAELGDSAVYLCASSLGGQGYEQFFGPGTRLTVL.

The chain combines TRBV20-1 with TRBJ2-2; 9 bases map to TRBD2. Germline loops: CDR1 DFQATT, CDR2 SNEGSKA (reference sequence). The CDR3 spans 15 residues. V was pared by 6 bases and J by 4 bases, with 9 bases of the junction left unmatched. The CDR3 sequence is CSAKGAGGPTGELFF. As DNA, the CDR3 is TGCAGTGCCAAGGGGGCGGGAGGGCCCACCGGGGAGCTGTTTTTT.

A few counts support this clonotype. J is TRBJ2-3 and V is TRBV19; D uncertain. The CDR3 is 15 residues long. Germline assignment: CDR1 LNHDA and CDR2 SQIVND (reference sequence). The V end lost 4 bases, the J end lost 2 bases, and 13 bases lay between the germline ends. The CDR3 loop is CASSTEQRSTDTQYF. The CDR3 DNA is TGTGCCAGTAGTACCGAACAGAGATCCACAGATACGCAGTATTTT.

This clonotype is a singleton in its sample. The chain recombines TRBV18 with TRBJ1-5; 7 nucleotides line up with TRBD1. Germline V gene lookup returns CDR1 KGHSH and CDR2 LQKENI. The trim removed 2 bases at V and 0 bases at J, leaving 4 bases unmatched. This CDR3 region has 16 residues. The CDR3 region has the DNA TGTGCCAGCTCACCATGGGGACAGAATAGCAATCAGCCCCAGCATTTT. Translating gives CASSPWGQNSNQPQHF.

The chain combines TRBV6-4 with TRBJ2-7, with D uncertain. This CDR3 has 10 residues. Germline loops: CDR1 MRHNA, CDR2 SNTAGT. The V and J ends lost 6 bases and 6 bases respectively, with 6 bases between them. CDR3 residues: CASRGSEQYF. The CDR3 DNA reads as TGTGCCAGCAGGGGCTCCGAGCAGTACTTC.

The table lists this clonotype with a few counts. This rearrangement joins TRBV29-1 to TRBJ1-5; D perhaps matches TRBD1 (5 bases). V was pared by 4 bases and J by 0 bases, with 10 bases between. The CDR3 covers 14 residues. Germline V gene lookup returns CDR1 SQVTM and CDR2 ANQGSEA. CDR3 in DNA: TGCAGCGTTGTGGCAGGGAATAGCAATCAGCCCCAGCATTTT. This codes for CSVVAGNSNQPQHF.

This clonotype appeared a few times. The chain combines TRBV7-8 with TRBJ2-1, with 8 bases that match TRBD2. Germline V gene data show CDR1 as SGHVS and CDR2 as FQNEAQ. With 8 bases clipped from V and 6 bases from J, the junction kept 12 bases outside the gene matches. This CDR3 contains 15 residues. CDR3 nucleotide sequence: TGTGCCAGCGCGGGGGAGCGGGAGACCTCCAATGAGCAGTTCTTC. This translates into CASAGERETSNEQFF.